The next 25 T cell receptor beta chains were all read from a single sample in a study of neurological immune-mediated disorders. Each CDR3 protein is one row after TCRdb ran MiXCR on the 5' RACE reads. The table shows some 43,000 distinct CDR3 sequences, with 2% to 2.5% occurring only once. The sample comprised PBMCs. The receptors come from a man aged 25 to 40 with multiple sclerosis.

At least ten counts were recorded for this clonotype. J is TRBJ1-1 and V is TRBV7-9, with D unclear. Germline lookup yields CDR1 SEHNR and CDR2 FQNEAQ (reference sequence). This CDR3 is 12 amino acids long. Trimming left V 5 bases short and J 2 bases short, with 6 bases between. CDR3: CASSAGNTEAFF. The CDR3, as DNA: TGTGCCAGCAGCGCCGGAAACACTGAAGCTTTCTTT.

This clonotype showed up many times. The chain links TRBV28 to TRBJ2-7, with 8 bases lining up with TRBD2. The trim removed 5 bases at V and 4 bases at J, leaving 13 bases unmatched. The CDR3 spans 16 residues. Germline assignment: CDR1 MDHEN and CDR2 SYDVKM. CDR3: CASSESGTRKRYEQYF. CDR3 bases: TGTGCCAGCAGTGAATCCGGGACTAGGAAGCGGTACGAGCAGTACTTC.

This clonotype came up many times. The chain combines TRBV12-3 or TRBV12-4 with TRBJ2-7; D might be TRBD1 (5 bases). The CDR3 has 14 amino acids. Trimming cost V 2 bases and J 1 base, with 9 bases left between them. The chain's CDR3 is CASSLMTASYEQYF. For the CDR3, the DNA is TGTGCCAGCAGTTTAATGACAGCTTCCTACGAGCAGTACTTC.

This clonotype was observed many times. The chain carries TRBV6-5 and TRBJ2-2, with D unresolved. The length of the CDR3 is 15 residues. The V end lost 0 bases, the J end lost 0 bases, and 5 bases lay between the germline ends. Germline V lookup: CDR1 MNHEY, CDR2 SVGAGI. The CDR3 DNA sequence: TGTGCCAGCAGTTACTCCCTACCGAACACCGGGGAGCTGTTTTTT. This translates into CASSYSLPNTGELFF.

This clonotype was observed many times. The chain's CDR3 is CASSPLSAGRAYNEQFF. In nucleotides, the CDR3 is TGTGCCAGCAGCCCCCTTTCGGCCGGGAGGGCCTACAATGAGCAGTTCTTC. V and J are TRBV7-8 and TRBJ2-1; 8 positions agree with TRBD2. Germline CDR1 reads SGHVS; CDR2 reads FQNEAQ. The J segment lost 2 bases and the V segment lost 5 bases, leaving 11 bases of the junction unmatched. The CDR3 runs 17 residues.

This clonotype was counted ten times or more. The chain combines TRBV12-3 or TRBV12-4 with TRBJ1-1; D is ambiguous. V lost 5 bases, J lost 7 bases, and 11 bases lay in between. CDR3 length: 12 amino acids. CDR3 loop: CASSLVGFEAFF. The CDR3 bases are TGTGCCAGCAGTCTCGTGGGGTTTGAAGCTTTCTTT.

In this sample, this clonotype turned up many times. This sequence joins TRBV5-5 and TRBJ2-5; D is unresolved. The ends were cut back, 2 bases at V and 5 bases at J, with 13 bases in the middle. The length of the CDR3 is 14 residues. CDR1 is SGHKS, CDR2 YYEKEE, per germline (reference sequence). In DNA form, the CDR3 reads TGTGCCAGCAGCTTCTCGACTGGACCGGAGACCCAGTACTTC. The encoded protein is CASSFSTGPETQYF.

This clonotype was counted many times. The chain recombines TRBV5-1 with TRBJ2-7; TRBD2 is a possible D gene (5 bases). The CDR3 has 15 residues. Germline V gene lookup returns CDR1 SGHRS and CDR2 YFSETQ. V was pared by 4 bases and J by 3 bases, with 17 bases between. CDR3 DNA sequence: TGCGCCAGCAGCCCCGGGATAACCACCTACTACGAGCAGTACTTC. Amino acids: CASSPGITTYYEQYF.

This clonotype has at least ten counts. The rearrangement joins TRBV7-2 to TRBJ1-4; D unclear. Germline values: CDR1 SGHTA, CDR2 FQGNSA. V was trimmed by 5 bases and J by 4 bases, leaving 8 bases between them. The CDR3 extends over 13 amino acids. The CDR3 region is CASSPRVNEKLFF. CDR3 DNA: TGTGCCAGCAGCCCCCGGGTTAATGAAAAACTGTTTTTT.

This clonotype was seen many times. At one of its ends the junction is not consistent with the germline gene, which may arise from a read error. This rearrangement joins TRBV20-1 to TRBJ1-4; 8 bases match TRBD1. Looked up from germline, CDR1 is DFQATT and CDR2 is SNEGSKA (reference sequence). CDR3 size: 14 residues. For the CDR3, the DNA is TGCAGTGCTAGAGACAGGGGGCACAATGGAAAACTGTTTTTT. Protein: CSARDRGHNGKLFF.

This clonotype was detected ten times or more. The CDR3, as DNA: TGTGCCAGCAGTTACGGACAGCCACAAGAGACCCAGTACTTC. It codes for CASSYGQPQETQYF. J is TRBJ2-5 and V is TRBV6-2 or TRBV6-3; the D gene is possibly TRBD1 (6 bases). The germline V gene has CDR1 MNHEY and CDR2 SVGEGT. The CDR3 runs to 14 residues. V was shortened by 2 bases and J by 2 bases, with 9 bases between the two germline ends.

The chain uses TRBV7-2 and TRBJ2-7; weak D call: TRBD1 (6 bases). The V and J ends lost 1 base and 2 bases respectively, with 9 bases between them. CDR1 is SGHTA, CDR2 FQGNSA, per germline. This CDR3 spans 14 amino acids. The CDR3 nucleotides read TGTGCCAGCAGCTTAGGCAGGGGTCCCTACGAGCAGTACTTC. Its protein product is CASSLGRGPYEQYF.

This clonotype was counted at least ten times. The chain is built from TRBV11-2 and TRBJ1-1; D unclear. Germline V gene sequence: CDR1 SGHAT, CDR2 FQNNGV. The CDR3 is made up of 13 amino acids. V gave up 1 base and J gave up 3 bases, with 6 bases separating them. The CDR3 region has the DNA TGTGCCAGCAGCTTAGCCGGGTACACTGAAGCTTTCTTT. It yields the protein CASSLAGYTEAFF. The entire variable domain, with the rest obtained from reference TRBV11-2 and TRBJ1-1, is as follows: EAGVAQSPRYKIIEKRQSVAFWCNPISGHATLYWYQQILGQGPKLLIQFQNNGVVDDSQLPKDRFSAERLKGVDSTLKIQPAKLEDSAVYLCASSLAGYTEAFFGQGTRLTVV.

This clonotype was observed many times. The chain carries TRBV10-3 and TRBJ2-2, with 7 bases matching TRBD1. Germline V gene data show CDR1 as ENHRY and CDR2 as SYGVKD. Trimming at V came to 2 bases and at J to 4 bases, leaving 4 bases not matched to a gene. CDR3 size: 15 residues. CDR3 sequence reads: CAISEPGQLTGELFF. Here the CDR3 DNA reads TGTGCCATCAGTGAGCCGGGACAGCTCACCGGGGAGCTGTTTTTT.

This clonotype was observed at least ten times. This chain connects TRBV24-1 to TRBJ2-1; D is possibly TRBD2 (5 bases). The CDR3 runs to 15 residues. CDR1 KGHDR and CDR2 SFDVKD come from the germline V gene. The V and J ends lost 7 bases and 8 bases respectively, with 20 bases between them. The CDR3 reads CATSDRDPRLHEQFF. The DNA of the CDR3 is TGTGCCACCAGCGACCGGGATCCCAGGCTTCATGAGCAGTTCTTC.

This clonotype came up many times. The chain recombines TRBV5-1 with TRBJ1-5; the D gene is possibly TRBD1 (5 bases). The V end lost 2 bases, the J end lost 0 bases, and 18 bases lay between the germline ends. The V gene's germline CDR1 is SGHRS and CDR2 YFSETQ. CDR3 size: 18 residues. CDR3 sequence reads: CASSFQGLLRYSNQPQHF. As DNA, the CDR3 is TGCGCCAGCAGCTTTCAGGGTCTCCTTCGGTATAGCAATCAGCCCCAGCATTTT.

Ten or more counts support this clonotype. The CDR3 coding sequence is TGTGCCAGCAGAGCCCAAGATACGCAGTATTTT. Translation: CASRAQDTQYF. This chain connects TRBV6-2 or TRBV6-3 to TRBJ2-3; unclear D gene. The germline V and J ends were trimmed by 6 bases and 5 bases, with 6 bases remaining between them. The germline CDR1 and CDR2 sequences are MNHEY and SVGEGT. CDR3 length equals 11 residues.

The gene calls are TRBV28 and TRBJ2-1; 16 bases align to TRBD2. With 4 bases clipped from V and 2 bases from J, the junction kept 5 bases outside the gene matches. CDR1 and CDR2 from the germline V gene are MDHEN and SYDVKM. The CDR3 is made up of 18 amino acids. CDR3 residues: CASSWGLAGGTPYNEQFF. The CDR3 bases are TGTGCCAGCAGTTGGGGACTAGCGGGGGGGACTCCCTACAATGAGCAGTTCTTC.

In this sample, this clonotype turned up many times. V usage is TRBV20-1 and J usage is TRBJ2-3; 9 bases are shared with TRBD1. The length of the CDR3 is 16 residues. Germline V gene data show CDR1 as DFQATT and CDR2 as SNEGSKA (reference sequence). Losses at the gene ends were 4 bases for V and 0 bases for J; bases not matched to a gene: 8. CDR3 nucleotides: TGCAGTGCTACCAAGGGACAGGGAATCAGCACAGATACGCAGTATTTT. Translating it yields CSATKGQGISTDTQYF.

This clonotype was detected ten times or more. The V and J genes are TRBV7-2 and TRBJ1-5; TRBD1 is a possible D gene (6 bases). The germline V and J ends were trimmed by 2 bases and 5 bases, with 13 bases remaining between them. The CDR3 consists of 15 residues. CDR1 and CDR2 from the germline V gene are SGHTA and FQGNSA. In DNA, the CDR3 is TGTGCCAGCAGCTTAAACACAGGGTCGTATCAGCCCCAGCATTTT. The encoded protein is CASSLNTGSYQPQHF.

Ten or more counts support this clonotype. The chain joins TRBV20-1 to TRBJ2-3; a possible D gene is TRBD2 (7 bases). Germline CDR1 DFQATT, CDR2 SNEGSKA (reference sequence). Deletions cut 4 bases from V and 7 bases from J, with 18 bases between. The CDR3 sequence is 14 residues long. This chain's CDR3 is CSATSSRGANTQYF. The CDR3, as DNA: TGCAGTGCTACATCTAGCCGGGGGGCCAATACGCAGTATTTT.

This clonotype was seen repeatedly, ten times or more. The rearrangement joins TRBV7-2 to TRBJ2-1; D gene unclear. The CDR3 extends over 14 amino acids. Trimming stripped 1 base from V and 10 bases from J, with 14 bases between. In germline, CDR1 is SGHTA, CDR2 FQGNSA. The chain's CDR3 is CASSLELIGSEQFF. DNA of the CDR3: TGTGCCAGCAGCTTAGAGTTAATAGGTAGCGAGCAGTTCTTC.

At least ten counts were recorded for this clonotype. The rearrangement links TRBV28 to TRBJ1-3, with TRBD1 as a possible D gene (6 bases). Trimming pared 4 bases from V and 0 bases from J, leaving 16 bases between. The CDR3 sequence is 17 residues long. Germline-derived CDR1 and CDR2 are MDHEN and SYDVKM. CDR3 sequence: CASSSRQVLSSGNTIYF. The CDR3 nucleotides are TGTGCCAGCAGTTCTAGACAGGTCCTCAGCTCTGGAAACACCATATATTTT.

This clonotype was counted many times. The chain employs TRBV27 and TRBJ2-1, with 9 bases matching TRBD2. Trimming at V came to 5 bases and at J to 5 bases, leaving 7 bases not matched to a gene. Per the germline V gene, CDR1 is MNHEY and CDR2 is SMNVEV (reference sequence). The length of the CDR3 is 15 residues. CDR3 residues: CASSHRRGGDNEQFF. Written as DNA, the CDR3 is TGTGCCAGCAGTCACAGACGCGGGGGGGACAATGAGCAGTTCTTC.

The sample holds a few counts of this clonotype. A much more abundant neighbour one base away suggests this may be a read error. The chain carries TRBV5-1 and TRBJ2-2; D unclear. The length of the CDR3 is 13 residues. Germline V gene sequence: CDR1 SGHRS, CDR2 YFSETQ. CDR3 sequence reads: CTSTSQNTGELFF. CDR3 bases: TGCACCAGCACCTCCCAGAACACCGGGGAGCTGTTTTTT.